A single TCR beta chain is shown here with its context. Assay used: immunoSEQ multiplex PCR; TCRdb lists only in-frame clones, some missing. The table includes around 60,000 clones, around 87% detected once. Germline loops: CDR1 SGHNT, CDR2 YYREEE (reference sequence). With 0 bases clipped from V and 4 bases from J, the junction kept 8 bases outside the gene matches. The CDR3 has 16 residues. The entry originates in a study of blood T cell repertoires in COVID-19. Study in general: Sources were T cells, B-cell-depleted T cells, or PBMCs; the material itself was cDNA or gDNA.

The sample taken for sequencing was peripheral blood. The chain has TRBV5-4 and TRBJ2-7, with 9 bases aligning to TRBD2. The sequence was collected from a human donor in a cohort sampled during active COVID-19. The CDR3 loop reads CASSLAGSGSMYEQYF. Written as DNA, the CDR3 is TGTGCCAGCAGCTTGGCAGGTAGCGGGAGTATGTACGAGCAGTACTTC. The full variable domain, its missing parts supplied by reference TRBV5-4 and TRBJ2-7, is ETGVTQSPTHLIKTRGQQVTLRCSSQSGHNTVSWYQQALGQGPQFIFQYYREEENGRGNFPPRFSGLQFPNYSSELNVNALELDDSALYLCASSLAGSGSMYEQYFGPGTRLTVT.